This T cell receptor (beta chain) was profiled in a study of blood T cell repertoires in COVID-19. In the study overall: Some COVID-19 samples were acute and others convalescent; all came from the United States, Italy and Spain.

Source study methods: The authors estimated nucleated cell counts from reference gene primer amplification. Assay: immunoSEQ multiplex PCR; the TCRdb copy retains only in-frame clones and omits some. V and J calls and clone size follow that table, whereas D and trimming were derived from the DNA. The top ten clones hold under 3% of a sample with around 170,000 clones, over 70% of them seen once. This CDR3 has 15 amino acids. CDR1 and CDR2 from the germline V gene are KGHDR and SFDVKD. The V gene lost 0 bases and the J gene lost 4 bases, with 9 bases spanning the gap. This chain joins TRBV24-1 and TRBJ2-1; tentatively, D is TRBD2 (5 bases). The TCR was taken from an older woman with acute or convalescent COVID-19. Sample: peripheral blood. CDR3 protein: CATSDLQTGYNEQFF. The CDR3 DNA sequence: TGTGCCACCAGTGATTTGCAGACGGGGTACAATGAGCAGTTCTTC.